This TCR beta chain was retrieved from a study of control samples from healthy donors and cancer patients. Here immunoSEQ multiplex PCR was the method, and the copy in TCRdb shows in-frame clones only, minus some. The data show around 130,000 clones, 85% to 95% seen once. The trim removed 1 base at V and 3 bases at J, leaving 5 bases unmatched. Germline loops: CDR1 SGHTA, CDR2 FQGNSA. CDR3 length: 15 amino acids. The source material was PBMCs. The chain combines TRBV7-2 with TRBJ2-7; 8 positions match TRBD1. This clonotype was obtained from a man aged 45 to 65 with head and neck cancer. CDR3 sequence reads: CASSLDRGEGYEQYF. CDR3 bases: TGTGCCAGCAGCTTAGACAGGGGGGAAGGCTACGAGCAGTACTTC. Variable domain in full (rest from reference TRBV7-2 and TRBJ2-7): GAGVSQSPSNKVTEKGKDVELRCDPISGHTALYWYRQSLGQGLEFLIYFQGNSAPDKSGLPSDRFSAERTGGSVSTLTIQRTQQEDSAVYLCASSLDRGEGYEQYFGPGTRLTVT.